These 21 T cell receptor beta chains were all obtained from the same sample, sequenced in a study of cytomegalovirus exposure and HLA in healthy donors. Repertoires were generated with immunoSEQ multiplex PCR, while TCRdb's copy carries only in-frame clones and drops some. The sample includes about 260,000 clones, 90% seen only once; the top ten take 3.1%. Input material: PBMCs. The receptors were sampled from a woman aged 25 to 39 in good health and CMV-seronegative.

The chain employs TRBV29-1 and TRBJ2-5; TRBD2 agrees at 8 bases. The CDR3 length is 17 residues. Per the germline V gene, CDR1 is SQVTM and CDR2 is ANQGSEA. V trimming: 0 bases; J trimming: 6 bases; junction bases outside the gene matches: 15. CDR3: CSVEDLMVQRERQTQYF. The CDR3, as DNA: TGCAGCGTTGAAGATCTTATGGTTCAGCGGGAGCGTCAGACCCAGTACTTC.

The V and J genes are TRBV27 and TRBJ1-1, with 7 nucleotides matching TRBD1. Germline V gene lookup returns CDR1 MNHEY and CDR2 SMNVEV (reference sequence). Trimming took 6 bases from V and 5 from J; bases not matched to a gene: 9. The CDR3 totals 14 residues. The CDR3 loop reads CASSSDRVGTEAFF. The DNA for the CDR3 is TGTGCCAGCAGCTCCGACAGGGTTGGGACTGAAGCTTTCTTT.

V usage is TRBV19 and J usage is TRBJ2-7; TRBD2 agrees at 7 bases. V trimming: 1 base; J trimming: 7 bases; junction bases outside the gene matches: 4. The CDR3 is made up of 13 amino acids. Germline V gene lookup returns CDR1 LNHDA and CDR2 SQIVND (reference sequence). The CDR3 region has the DNA TGTGCCAGTAGTATAGGCCGAGCGGGGGAGCAGTACTTC. Its translation: CASSIGRAGEQYF.

The gene calls are TRBV5-4 and TRBJ2-1; 12 bases align to TRBD2. Trimming removed 4 bases from V and 4 bases from J; junction bases left unmatched: 3. The germline CDR1 and CDR2 sequences are SGHNT and YYREEE (reference sequence). The CDR3 extends over 15 amino acids. The CDR3 DNA follows: TGTGCCAGCAGCGGCGGACTAGCGGGGTACAATGAGCAGTTCTTC. Encoded protein: CASSGGLAGYNEQFF.

The chain combines TRBV6-5 with TRBJ2-1, with D unclear. CDR3 length equals 15 residues. The V gene lost 8 bases and the J gene lost 7 bases, with 21 bases spanning the gap. Per germline, CDR1 MNHEY and CDR2 SVGAGI. DNA of the CDR3: TGTGCCAGCTCCGGCGGCCTTGTGGCCCCAAATGAGCAGTTCTTC. It codes for CASSGGLVAPNEQFF.

The chain has TRBV7-9 and TRBJ1-1, with TRBD1 as a possible D gene (5 bases). Between the trimmed V and J ends, which lost 0 bases and 2 bases, there was a span of 16 bases. CDR1 is SEHNR, CDR2 FQNEAQ, per germline (reference sequence). The CDR3 sequence is 17 residues long. CDR3 sequence: CASSLAIGGGGNTEAFF. CDR3 coding DNA: TGTGCCAGCAGCTTAGCAATCGGGGGAGGAGGAAACACTGAAGCTTTCTTT.

The chain joins TRBV4-2 to TRBJ2-2; D unclear. CDR3 size: 12 residues. V gave up 7 bases and J gave up 2 bases, with 5 bases separating them. CDR1 is LGHNA, CDR2 YNFKEQ, per germline. CDR3 sequence reads: CASNSNTGELFF. In nucleotides, the CDR3 is TGTGCCAGCAATAGCAACACCGGGGAGCTGTTTTTT.

The rearrangement joins TRBV28 to TRBJ2-3; D is ambiguous. CDR1 and CDR2 (germline): MDHEN, SYDVKM. The length of the CDR3 is 17 residues. Trimming shortened V by 7 bases and J by 3 bases, and 23 bases separated the two germline ends. CDR3 bases: TGTGCCAGCACCGACTTGTGGGCAGCTGAGTTAACAGATACGCAGTATTTT. Residues: CASTDLWAAELTDTQYF.

The V call is TRBV6-5, the J call TRBJ2-7, with TRBD1 matching 9 bases. CDR1 MNHEY and CDR2 SVGAGI come from the germline V gene. The CDR3 runs to 16 residues. V lost 0 bases and J lost 0; bases outside the gene matches: 3. The CDR3 DNA sequence: TGTGCCAGCAGTTACTCGGGGACAGGGATCTCCTACGAGCAGTACTTC. This gives the protein CASSYSGTGISYEQYF.

This clone was picked up one time. The chain carries TRBV27 and TRBJ2-3; the D is unclear. The CDR3 loop spans 17 amino acids. Looked up from germline, CDR1 is MNHEY and CDR2 is SMNVEV (reference sequence). Trimming cost V 5 bases and J 2 bases, with 20 bases left between them. The CDR3 sequence: CASSVESEARTTDTQYF. In DNA, the CDR3 is TGTGCCAGCAGTGTAGAATCAGAAGCTCGGACCACAGATACGCAGTATTTT.

The rearrangement uses TRBV7-3 and TRBJ2-1; D gene uncertain. V lost 0 bases and J lost 10, with 4 bases in between. The CDR3 runs to 11 residues. Germline V lookup: CDR1 SGHTA, CDR2 FQGTGA. The CDR3 is CASSLTGEQFF. The CDR3, as DNA: TGTGCCAGCAGCTTAACAGGGGAGCAGTTCTTC.

CDR3: CASSLNRGLSNQPQHF. Here the CDR3 DNA reads TGTGCCAGCAGCTTGAACAGGGGTTTAAGCAATCAGCCCCAGCATTTT. V is TRBV5-6 and J is TRBJ1-5; 7 bases fit TRBD1. Trimming took 1 base from V and 1 from J; bases not matched to a gene: 5. The CDR3 runs 16 residues. The germline V gene has CDR1 SGHDT and CDR2 YYEEEE.

The chain links TRBV7-8 to TRBJ1-1, with D hard to call. This CDR3 has 14 residues. Germline CDR1 SGHVS, CDR2 FQNEAQ. The germline V and J ends were trimmed by 1 base and 1 base, with 7 bases remaining between them. The CDR3 bases are TGTGCCAGCAGCTTAGATAAGGGGAACACTGAAGCTTTCTTT. It codes for CASSLDKGNTEAFF.

The chain is built from TRBV11-1 and TRBJ2-7; 8 bases match TRBD1. This CDR3 comprises 13 residues. The germline V gene encodes CDR1 SGHAT and CDR2 FQDESV (reference sequence). V gave up 5 bases and J gave up 6 bases; unmatched junction bases: 6. The CDR3 DNA sequence: TGTGCCAGCAGCCGGCCTACAGGGGGCGAGCAGTACTTC. Its protein is CASSRPTGGEQYF.

In its sample, this clone was seen once. V gene TRBV11-2 combines with J gene TRBJ2-5; D is possibly TRBD2 (5 bases). V lost 0 bases and J lost 4, with 21 bases in between. Germline-derived CDR1 and CDR2 are SGHAT and FQNNGV. The CDR3 is 18 residues long. The CDR3 coding sequence is TGTGCCAGCAGCTTAGATTCATTAGCGCCCGAGCATCTAGAGACCCAGTACTTC. This sequence encodes CASSLDSLAPEHLETQYF.

This rearrangement joins TRBV27 to TRBJ2-2, with 7 bases identical to TRBD1. J gave up 1 base and V 6 bases, and 2 bases lay outside the gene matches. Germline loops: CDR1 MNHEY, CDR2 SMNVEV (reference sequence). This CDR3 is built from 14 residues. Here the CDR3 reads CASRTGVNTGELFF. In nucleotides, the CDR3 is TGTGCCAGCAGAACAGGGGTGAACACCGGGGAGCTGTTTTTT.

The genes are TRBV4-3 and TRBJ1-3; D is unresolved. Germline V gives CDR1 LGHNA, CDR2 YSLEER. With 1 base removed from V and 0 bases from J, the gap between germline ends came to 13 bases. The CDR3 covers 17 residues. CDR3 bases: TGCGCCAGCAGCCAAGGGACCGGTTTGGGCTCTGGAAACACCATATATTTT. Translation: CASSQGTGLGSGNTIYF.

The rearrangement uses TRBV15 and TRBJ1-5; D is unresolved. Germline V gene lookup returns CDR1 LNHNV and CDR2 YYDKDF (reference sequence). Trimming took off 0 bases at V and 3 bases at J, with 12 bases between the two ends. The CDR3 is 16 amino acids. The DNA of the CDR3 is TGTGCCACCAGCAGAGATGTGTGGGGTTCCAATCAGCCCCAGCATTTT. As protein: CATSRDVWGSNQPQHF.

V gene TRBV28 combines with J gene TRBJ1-2, with a possible D match to TRBD1 (5 bases). This CDR3 is built from 14 residues. V lost 5 bases and J 0 bases, leaving 10 bases between the germline ends. From germline, CDR1 is MDHEN and CDR2 SYDVKM. Here the CDR3 reads CASSQGRANYGYTF. The CDR3 DNA sequence: TGTGCCAGCAGTCAGGGCAGAGCTAACTATGGCTACACCTTC.

This sequence joins TRBV7-9 and TRBJ2-7; D is tentatively TRBD1 or TRBD2 (5 bases each). The CDR3 sequence is 15 residues long. Germline CDR1 reads SEHNR; CDR2 reads FQNEAQ (reference sequence). V dropped 5 bases and J dropped 6 bases, with 20 bases sitting between them. DNA for the CDR3: TGTGCCAGCAGCCCCCGGGACCCCGAAGGCTTCGAGCAGTACTTC. Translating it yields CASSPRDPEGFEQYF.

The chain links TRBV18 to TRBJ2-3; D gene unclear. Between the trimmed V and J ends, which lost 6 bases and 3 bases, there was a span of 13 bases. The CDR3 is 14 residues long. CDR1 is KGHSH and CDR2 is LQKENI in the germline V gene. The CDR3 nucleotides read TGTGCCAGCTCCCCCAATAGGGAAACAGATACGCAGTATTTT. Protein sequence: CASSPNRETDTQYF.